The present TCR beta chain was sequenced within a study of blood T cell repertoires in COVID-19. The table came from immunoSEQ multiplex PCR; TCRdb's copy has only in-frame clones and leaves some out. The sample carries over 250,000 clones, approximately 90% recorded once. This clone was counted a few times. Individuals aged roughly 18 to 95 years were recruited from 24 US areas. Participants reported their clinical history, and cohort assignment relied on those reports. V shed 3 bases and J 6 bases; nucleotides not matched to a gene: 10. Per germline, CDR1 LNHDA and CDR2 SQIVND (reference sequence). The CDR3 spans 15 residues.

Sequenced sample: PBMCs or T cells enriched from blood (not recorded which). The genes are TRBV19 and TRBJ1-2, with TRBD1 matching 7 bases. The TCR originated in a woman aged 45-65 years who had recovered from COVID-19. This chain's CDR3 is CASSISPTGRNGYTF. CDR3 in DNA: TGTGCCAGTAGTATTTCACCGACAGGGCGGAATGGCTACACCTTC.